A single sample gave rise to the 13 T cell receptor beta chains below, sequenced in a study of beta chain features in type 1 diabetes. Their antigens are not known. Study-level results: People with Type 1 diabetes carried modestly yet significantly shorter TCRB CDR3s in all four CD4+ subsets.

Every bit of the isolated RNA underwent reverse transcription, so sequencing read expressed TCRB transcripts. TCRdb keeps only in-frame clones here, not all; method: immunoSEQ multiplex PCR. The table lists around 690,000 clones, under 15% of them singletons. Sample: naive CD4+ T cells from blood. The receptor source for this set is a man aged 30 to 45 with type 1 diabetes.

This clone was seen more than once but under ten times. The chain carries TRBV4-2 and TRBJ2-2; the D gene could be TRBD1 or TRBD2 (5 bases each). Germline loops: CDR1 LGHNA, CDR2 YNFKEQ. CDR3 length: 17 residues. V lost 0 bases and J lost 2, with 13 bases in between. This chain's CDR3 is CASSQDWGTLNTGELFF. The CDR3 region has the DNA TGTGCCAGCAGCCAAGATTGGGGGACCCTCAACACCGGGGAGCTGTTTTTT.

This chain uses TRBV4-3 with TRBJ1-6; tentatively, D is TRBD1 (5 bases). Trimming shortened V by 3 bases and J by 10 bases, and 22 bases separated the two germline ends. The CDR3 runs 17 residues. Germline CDR1 LGHNA, CDR2 YSLEER. CDR3 DNA sequence: TGCGCCAGCAGCCACCTGCGGGGACTCGAGGTTGGGTCACCCCTCCACTTT. Translation gives CASSHLRGLEVGSPLHF.

J is TRBJ1-2 and V is TRBV9; TRBD1 matches 7 bases. Germline CDR1 and CDR2: SGDLS and YYNGEE. Germline trimming cut 3 bases from V and 8 bases from J; bases unmatched to any gene: 10. The CDR3 contains 14 residues. The CDR3 DNA is TGTGCCAGCAGCGCCGGGACAGCCCCGGGGGGCTACACCTTC. Translating gives CASSAGTAPGGYTF.

This rearrangement joins TRBV9 to TRBJ1-5; D is undetermined. Germline V gene lookup returns CDR1 SGDLS and CDR2 YYNGEE. CDR3 length: 15 amino acids. Trimming removed 1 base from V and 1 base from J, with 9 bases in between. CDR3 loop: CASSVTQVSNQPQHF. The CDR3 DNA reads TGTGCCAGCAGCGTAACCCAGGTGAGCAATCAGCCCCAGCATTTT. Variable domain in full (rest from reference TRBV9 and TRBJ1-5): DSGVTQTPKHLITATGQRVTLRCSPRSGDLSVYWYQQSLDQGLQFLIQYYNGEERAKGNILERFSAQQFPDLHSELNLSSLELGDSALYFCASSVTQVSNQPQHFGDGTRLSIL.

The chain employs TRBV9 and TRBJ1-6; 7 bases match TRBD1. Per germline, CDR1 SGDLS and CDR2 YYNGEE. J gave up 7 bases and V 0 bases, and 7 bases lay outside the gene matches. This CDR3 has 16 residues. This CDR3 is CASSVARGTVNSPLHF. In nucleotides, the CDR3 is TGTGCCAGCAGCGTAGCCAGGGGGACAGTGAATTCACCCCTCCACTTT.

This clone showed up just a few times. The CDR3 nucleotides are TGTGCCAGCAGCCCACATAGGGGAGGAAGCACTGAAGCTTTCTTT. The encoded protein is CASSPHRGGSTEAFF. The V call is TRBV14, the J call TRBJ1-1; D may be TRBD1 (5 bases). CDR3 length: 15 amino acids. The V gene lost 4 bases and the J gene lost 4 bases, with 16 bases spanning the gap. CDR1 and CDR2 from the germline V gene are SGHDN and FVKESK.

V and J are TRBV28 and TRBJ1-6; a possible D gene is TRBD1 (6 bases). CDR1 MDHEN and CDR2 SYDVKM come from the germline V gene. V gave up 5 bases and J gave up 7 bases, with 9 bases separating them. The CDR3 length is 13 residues. CDR3 sequence reads: CASSLGGNSPLHF. The CDR3 DNA reads as TGTGCCAGCAGTCTAGGGGGAAATTCACCCCTCCACTTT.

The chain uses TRBV30 and TRBJ1-6; no clear D. From germline, CDR1 is GTSNPN and CDR2 SVGIG (reference sequence). The CDR3 has 12 residues. The V gene lost 7 bases and the J gene lost 10 bases, with 14 bases spanning the gap. CDR3 protein: CAYEGEHSPLHF. Here the CDR3 DNA reads TGTGCCTACGAGGGAGAACACTCACCCCTCCACTTT. The full variable domain, rest sourced from reference TRBV30 and TRBJ1-6, is SQTIHQWPATLVQPVGSPLSLECTVEGTSNPNLYWYRQAAGRGLQLLFYSVGIGQISSEVPQNLSASRPQDRQFILSSKKLLLSDSGFYLCAYEGEHSPLHFGNGTRLTVT.

The chain uses TRBV25-1 and TRBJ1-4, with D unresolved. The CDR3 is 15 amino acids. Germline CDR1 is MGHDK and CDR2 is SYGVNS. The germline V and J ends were trimmed by 4 bases and 8 bases, with 17 bases remaining between them. For the CDR3, the DNA is TGTGCCAGCAGTGCCCAAGACGGGCCGCAGGAAAAACTGTTTTTT. This gives the protein CASSAQDGPQEKLFF.

This clone was seen more than once but under ten times. The V and J genes are TRBV7-3 and TRBJ2-6; maybe TRBD1 (6 bases). CDR1 and CDR2 from the germline V gene are SGHTA and FQGTGA. The CDR3 contains 19 residues. The V gene lost 4 bases and the J gene lost 0 bases, with 19 bases spanning the gap. The CDR3 spells CASSSRPVTGTSGANVLTF. CDR3 coding DNA: TGTGCCAGCAGCTCCAGACCCGTCACAGGGACCTCTGGGGCCAACGTCCTGACTTTC.

The J gene is TRBJ2-7, the V gene TRBV11-2, with D perhaps being TRBD1 or TRBD2 (5 bases each). The CDR3 runs to 13 residues. V lost 5 bases and J 3 bases, leaving 11 bases between the germline ends. Germline CDR1 is SGHAT and CDR2 is FQNNGV. CDR3 region: CASSSRDGYEQYF. In DNA, the CDR3 is TGTGCCAGCAGCAGCAGGGACGGCTACGAGCAGTACTTC.

A few counts support this clone. The V call is TRBV28, the J call TRBJ1-3; D unclear. CDR1 is MDHEN and CDR2 is SYDVKM in the germline V gene. V lost 3 bases, J lost 0 bases, and 9 bases lay in between. The CDR3 consists of 15 residues. The chain's CDR3 is CASSFNAFSGNTIYF. DNA of the CDR3: TGTGCCAGCAGTTTTAATGCCTTCTCTGGAAACACCATATATTTT.

This clone showed up just a few times. The same CDR3 also results from other DNA sequences found in this sample. The chain has TRBV7-9 and TRBJ1-2; a weak D match, TRBD1 (5 bases). Between the trimmed V and J ends, which lost 1 base and 3 bases, there was a span of 9 bases. Germline assignment: CDR1 SEHNR and CDR2 FQNEAQ (reference sequence). CDR3 length: 14 amino acids. The CDR3 here is CASSLGQGDYGYTF. CDR3 nucleotide sequence: TGTGCCAGCAGCTTAGGACAAGGGGACTATGGCTACACCTTC.